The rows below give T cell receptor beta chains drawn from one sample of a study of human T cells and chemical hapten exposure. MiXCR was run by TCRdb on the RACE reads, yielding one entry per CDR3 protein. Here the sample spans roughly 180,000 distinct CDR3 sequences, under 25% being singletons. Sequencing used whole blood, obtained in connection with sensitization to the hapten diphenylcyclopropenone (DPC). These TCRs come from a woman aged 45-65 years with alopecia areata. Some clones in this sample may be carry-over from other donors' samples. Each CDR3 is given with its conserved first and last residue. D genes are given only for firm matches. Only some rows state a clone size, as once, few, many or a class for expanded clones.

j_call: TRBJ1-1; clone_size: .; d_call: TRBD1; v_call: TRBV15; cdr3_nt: TGTGCCACCAGCAGAACACCGGGACAGGGGGAGAACACTGAAGCTTTCTTT; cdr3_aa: CATSRTPGQGENTEAFF
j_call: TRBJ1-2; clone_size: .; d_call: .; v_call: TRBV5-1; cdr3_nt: TGCGCCAGCAGCTTGGAGGGGAGGGACTTGGATGGCTACACCTTC; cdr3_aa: CASSLEGRDLDGYTF
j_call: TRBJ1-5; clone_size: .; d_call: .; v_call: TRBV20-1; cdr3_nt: TGCAGTGCTAGAGATCAGGGTTCGTATCAGCCCCAGCATTTT; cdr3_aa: CSARDQGSYQPQHF
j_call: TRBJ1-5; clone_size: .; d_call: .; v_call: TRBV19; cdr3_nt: TGTGCCAGTGTCGAAAGCGGGCTTCGATCCTATCAGCCCCAGCATTTT; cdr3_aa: CASVESGLRSYQPQHF
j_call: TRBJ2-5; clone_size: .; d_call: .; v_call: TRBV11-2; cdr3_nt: TGTGCCAGCAGCACGGTTCTAGTAACCCCGGGAGAGACCCAGTACTTC; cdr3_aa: CASSTVLVTPGETQYF
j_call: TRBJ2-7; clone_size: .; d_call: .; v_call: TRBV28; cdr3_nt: TGTGCCAGCAGTTTATACGGGGGCACCTACTACGAGCAGTACTTC; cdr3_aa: CASSLYGGTYYEQYF
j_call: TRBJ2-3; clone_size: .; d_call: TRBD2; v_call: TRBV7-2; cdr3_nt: TGTGCCAGCAGCCGCTCCGGGACTAGCGGGAGGGCAGGCACAGATACGCAGTATTTT; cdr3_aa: CASSRSGTSGRAGTDTQYF
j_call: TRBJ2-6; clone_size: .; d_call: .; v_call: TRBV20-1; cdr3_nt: TGCAGTTTAACAGGAGCCTCTGGGGCCAACGTCCTGACTTTC; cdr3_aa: CSLTGASGANVLTF
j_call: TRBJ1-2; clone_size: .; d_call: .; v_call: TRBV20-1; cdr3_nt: TGCAGTGCTCCTATCGACAGGCCCACTGGCTACACCTTC; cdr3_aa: CSAPIDRPTGYTF
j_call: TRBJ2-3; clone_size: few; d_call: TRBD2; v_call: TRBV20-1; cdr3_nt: TGCAGTGCCCCTGTGGGGACTAGCGACACAGATACGCAGTATTTT; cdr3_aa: CSAPVGTSDTDTQYF
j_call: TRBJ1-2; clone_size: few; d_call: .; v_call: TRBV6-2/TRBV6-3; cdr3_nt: TGTGCCAGCAGTCACCCCGAAGGACCCTCGAACTATGGCTACACCTTC; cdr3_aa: CASSHPEGPSNYGYTF
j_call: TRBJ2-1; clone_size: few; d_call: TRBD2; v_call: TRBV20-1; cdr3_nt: TGCAGTGCTCCTGGCGGGGGCAATGAGCAGTTCTTC; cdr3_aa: CSAPGGGNEQFF